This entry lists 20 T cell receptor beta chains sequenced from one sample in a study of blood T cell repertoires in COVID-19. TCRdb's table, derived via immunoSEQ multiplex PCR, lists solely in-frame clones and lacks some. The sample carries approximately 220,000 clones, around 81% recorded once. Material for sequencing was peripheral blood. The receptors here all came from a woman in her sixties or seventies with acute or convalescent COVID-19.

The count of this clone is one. CDR3 region: CASSASGVRTEAFF. The CDR3, as DNA: TGTGCCAGCAGCGCCTCCGGGGTCCGCACTGAAGCTTTCTTT. The chain is built from TRBV7-9 and TRBJ1-1; no reliable D call. Trimming took 5 bases from V and 4 from J, leaving 14 bases between them. The V gene's germline CDR1 is SEHNR and CDR2 FQNEAQ (reference sequence). The CDR3 totals 14 residues.

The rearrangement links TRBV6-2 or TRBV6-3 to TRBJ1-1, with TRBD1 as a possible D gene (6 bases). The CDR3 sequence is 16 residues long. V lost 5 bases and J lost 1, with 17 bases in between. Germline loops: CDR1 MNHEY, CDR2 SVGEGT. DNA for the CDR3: TGTGCCAGCAGTGGACCCACAGGGAGCTCGAACACTGAAGCTTTCTTT. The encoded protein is CASSGPTGSSNTEAFF.

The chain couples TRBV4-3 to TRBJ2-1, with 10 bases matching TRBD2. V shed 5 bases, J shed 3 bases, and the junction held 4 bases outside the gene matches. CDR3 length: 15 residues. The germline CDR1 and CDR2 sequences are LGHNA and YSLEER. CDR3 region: CASSVLAGDYNEQFF. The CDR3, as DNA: TGCGCCAGCAGCGTCCTAGCGGGGGACTACAATGAGCAGTTCTTC.

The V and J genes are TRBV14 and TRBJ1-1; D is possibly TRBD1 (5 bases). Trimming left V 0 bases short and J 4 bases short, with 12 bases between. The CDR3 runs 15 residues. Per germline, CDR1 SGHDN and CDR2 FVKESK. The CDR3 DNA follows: TGTGCCAGCAGCCAAGATTATTACGGGGGCACTGAAGCTTTCTTT. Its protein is CASSQDYYGGTEAFF.

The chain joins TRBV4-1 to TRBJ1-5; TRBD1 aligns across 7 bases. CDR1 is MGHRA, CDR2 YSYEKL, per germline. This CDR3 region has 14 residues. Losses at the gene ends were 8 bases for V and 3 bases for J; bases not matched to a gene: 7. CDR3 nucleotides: TGCGCCAGCGCCTGGGACAGCACCAATCAGCCCCAGCATTTT. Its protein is CASAWDSTNQPQHF.

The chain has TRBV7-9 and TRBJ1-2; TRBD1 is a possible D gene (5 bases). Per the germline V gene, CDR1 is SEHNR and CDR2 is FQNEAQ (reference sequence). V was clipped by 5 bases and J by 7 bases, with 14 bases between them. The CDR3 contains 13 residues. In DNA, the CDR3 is TGTGCCAGCAGCAGAGGGGAGGAACGTGGCTACACCTTC. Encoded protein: CASSRGEERGYTF.

As DNA, the CDR3 is TGTGCCAGCAGCGTAGGAACGGGGGGGTACCAAGAGACCCAGTACTTC. The encoded protein is CASSVGTGGYQETQYF. This chain links TRBV9 with TRBJ2-5; TRBD2 matches 8 bases. The CDR3 contains 16 residues. Looked up from germline, CDR1 is SGDLS and CDR2 is YYNGEE. After removal of 0 bases from V and 0 bases from J, the junction contained 4 bases not matched to a gene.

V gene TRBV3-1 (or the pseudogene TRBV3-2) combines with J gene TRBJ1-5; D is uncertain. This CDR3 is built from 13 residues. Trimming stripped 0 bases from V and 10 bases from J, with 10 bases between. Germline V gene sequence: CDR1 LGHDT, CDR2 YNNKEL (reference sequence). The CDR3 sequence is CASSQDPVGPQHF. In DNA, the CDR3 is TGTGCCAGCAGCCAAGACCCAGTTGGTCCCCAGCATTTT.

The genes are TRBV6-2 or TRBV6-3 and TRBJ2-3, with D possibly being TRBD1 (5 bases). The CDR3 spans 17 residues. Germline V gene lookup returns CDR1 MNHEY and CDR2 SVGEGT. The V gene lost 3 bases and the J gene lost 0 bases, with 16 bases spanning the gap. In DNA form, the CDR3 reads TGTGCCAGCAGTTATTCCGTCAGGGATCCCAGCACAGATACGCAGTATTTT. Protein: CASSYSVRDPSTDTQYF.

The chain's CDR3 is CASSLDRGHLGNYGYTF. For the CDR3, the DNA is TGTGCCAGCAGCTTGGACAGGGGGCACCTTGGTAACTATGGCTACACCTTC. V gene TRBV5-4 combines with J gene TRBJ1-2; 9 positions match TRBD1. The germline V gene encodes CDR1 SGHNT and CDR2 YYREEE (reference sequence). With 0 bases clipped from V and 1 base from J, the junction kept 7 bases outside the gene matches. The CDR3 loop spans 17 amino acids.

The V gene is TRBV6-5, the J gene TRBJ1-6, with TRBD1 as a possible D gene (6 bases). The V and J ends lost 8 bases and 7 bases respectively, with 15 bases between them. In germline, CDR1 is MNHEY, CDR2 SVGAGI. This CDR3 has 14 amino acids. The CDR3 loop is CASAGAPGNSPLHF. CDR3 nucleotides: TGTGCCAGCGCGGGGGCCCCAGGGAATTCACCCCTCCACTTT.

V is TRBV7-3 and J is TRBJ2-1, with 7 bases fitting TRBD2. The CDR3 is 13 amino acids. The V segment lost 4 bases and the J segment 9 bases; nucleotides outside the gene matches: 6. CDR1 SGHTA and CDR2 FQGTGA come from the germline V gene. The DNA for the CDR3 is TGTGCCAGCAGCTCACGGACTAGTACTGAGCAGTTCTTC. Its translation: CASSSRTSTEQFF.

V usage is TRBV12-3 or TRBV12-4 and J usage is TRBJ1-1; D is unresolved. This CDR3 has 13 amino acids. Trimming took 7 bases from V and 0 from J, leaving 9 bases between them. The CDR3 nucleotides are TGTGCCAGCACACGGTTTATGAACACTGAAGCTTTCTTT. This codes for CASTRFMNTEAFF.

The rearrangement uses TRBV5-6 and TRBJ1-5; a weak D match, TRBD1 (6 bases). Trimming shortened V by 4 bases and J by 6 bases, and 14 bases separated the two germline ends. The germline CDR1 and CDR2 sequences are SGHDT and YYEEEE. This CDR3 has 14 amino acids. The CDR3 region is CASSLTGPSQPQHF. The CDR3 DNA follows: TGTGCCAGCAGCCTTACAGGGCCATCTCAGCCCCAGCATTTT.

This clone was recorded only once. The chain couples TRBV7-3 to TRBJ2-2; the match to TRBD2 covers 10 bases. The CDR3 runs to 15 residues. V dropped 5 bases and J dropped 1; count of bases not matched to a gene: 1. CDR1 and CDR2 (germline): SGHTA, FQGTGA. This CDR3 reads CASSPSGGNTGELFF. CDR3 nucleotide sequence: TGTGCCAGCAGCCCTAGCGGGGGGAACACCGGGGAGCTGTTTTTT.

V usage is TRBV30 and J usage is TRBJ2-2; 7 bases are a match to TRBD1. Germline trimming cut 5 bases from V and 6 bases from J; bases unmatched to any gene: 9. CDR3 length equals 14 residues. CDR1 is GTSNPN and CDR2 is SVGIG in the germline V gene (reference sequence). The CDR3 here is CAWGNWQGAGELFF. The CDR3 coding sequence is TGTGCCTGGGGGAATTGGCAGGGGGCCGGGGAGCTGTTTTTT.

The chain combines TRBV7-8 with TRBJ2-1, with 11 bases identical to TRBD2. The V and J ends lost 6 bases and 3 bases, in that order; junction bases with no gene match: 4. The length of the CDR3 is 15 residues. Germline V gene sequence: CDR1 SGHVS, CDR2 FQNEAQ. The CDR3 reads CASSRLAGIYNEQFF. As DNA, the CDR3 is TGTGCCAGCAGTCGACTAGCGGGGATCTACAATGAGCAGTTCTTC.

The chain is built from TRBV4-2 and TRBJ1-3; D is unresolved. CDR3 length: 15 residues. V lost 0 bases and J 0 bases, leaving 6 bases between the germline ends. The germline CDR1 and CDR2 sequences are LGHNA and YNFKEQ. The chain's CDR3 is CASSQDDTSGNTIYF. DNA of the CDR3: TGTGCCAGCAGCCAAGATGACACCTCTGGAAACACCATATATTTT.

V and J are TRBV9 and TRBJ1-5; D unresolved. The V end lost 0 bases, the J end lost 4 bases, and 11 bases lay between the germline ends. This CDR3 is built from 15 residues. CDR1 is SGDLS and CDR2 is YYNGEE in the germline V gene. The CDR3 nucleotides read TGTGCCAGCAGCGTAGCTGGGCAGACGAATCAGCCCCAGCATTTT. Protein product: CASSVAGQTNQPQHF.

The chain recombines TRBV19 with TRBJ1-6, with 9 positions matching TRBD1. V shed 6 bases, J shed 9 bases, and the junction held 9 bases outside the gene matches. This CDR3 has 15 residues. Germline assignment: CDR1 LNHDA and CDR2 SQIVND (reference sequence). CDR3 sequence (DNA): TGTGCCAGTAGCCAAGCCGGGACAGGGAGTTCACCCCTCCACTTT. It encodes CASSQAGTGSSPLHF.